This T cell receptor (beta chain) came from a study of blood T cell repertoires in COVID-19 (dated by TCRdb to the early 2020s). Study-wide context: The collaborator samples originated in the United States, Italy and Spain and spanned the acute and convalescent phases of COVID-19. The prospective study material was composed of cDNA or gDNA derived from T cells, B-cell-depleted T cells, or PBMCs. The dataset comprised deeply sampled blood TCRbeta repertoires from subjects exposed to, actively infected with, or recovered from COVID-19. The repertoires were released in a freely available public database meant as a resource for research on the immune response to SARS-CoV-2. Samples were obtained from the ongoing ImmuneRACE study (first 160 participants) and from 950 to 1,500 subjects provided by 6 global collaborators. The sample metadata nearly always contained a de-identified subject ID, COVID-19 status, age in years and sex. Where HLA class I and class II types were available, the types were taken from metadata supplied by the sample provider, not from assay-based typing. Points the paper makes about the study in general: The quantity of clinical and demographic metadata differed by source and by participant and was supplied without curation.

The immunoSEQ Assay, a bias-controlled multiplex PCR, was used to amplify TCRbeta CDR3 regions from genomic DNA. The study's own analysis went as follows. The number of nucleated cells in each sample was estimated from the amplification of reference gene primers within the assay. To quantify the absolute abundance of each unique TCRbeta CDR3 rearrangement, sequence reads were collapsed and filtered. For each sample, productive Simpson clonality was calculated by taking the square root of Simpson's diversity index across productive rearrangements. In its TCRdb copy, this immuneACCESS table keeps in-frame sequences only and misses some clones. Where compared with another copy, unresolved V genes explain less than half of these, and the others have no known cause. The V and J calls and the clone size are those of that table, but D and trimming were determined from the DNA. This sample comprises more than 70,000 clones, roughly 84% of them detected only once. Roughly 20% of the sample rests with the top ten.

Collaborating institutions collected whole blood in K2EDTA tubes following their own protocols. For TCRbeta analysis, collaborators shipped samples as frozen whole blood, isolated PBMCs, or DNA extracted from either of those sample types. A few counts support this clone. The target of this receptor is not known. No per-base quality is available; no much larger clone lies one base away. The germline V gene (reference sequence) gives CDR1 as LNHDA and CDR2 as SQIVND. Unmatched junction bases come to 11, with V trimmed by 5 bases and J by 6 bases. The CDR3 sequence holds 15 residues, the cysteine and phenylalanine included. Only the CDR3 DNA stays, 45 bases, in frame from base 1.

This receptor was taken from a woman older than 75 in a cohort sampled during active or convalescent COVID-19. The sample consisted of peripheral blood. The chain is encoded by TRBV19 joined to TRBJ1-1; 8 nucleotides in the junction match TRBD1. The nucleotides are TGTGCCAGTAGTTTCGGACAGGGTAGATTCGCTGAAGCTTTCTTT. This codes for CASSFGQGRFAEAFF.